The 12 T cell receptor beta chains below all came from one sample that was sequenced in a study of blood T cell repertoires in COVID-19. Sequencing was performed with immunoSEQ multiplex PCR; in TCRdb, only in-frame clones are kept and a portion is missing. In the table there are more than 85,000 clones, roughly 80% of which are singletons. Sequencing was performed on peripheral blood. Source of these receptors: a woman aged 50 to 60 with acute or convalescent COVID-19.

The genes are TRBV28 and TRBJ1-4; the D is unclear. The CDR3 spans 13 residues. Trimming pared 6 bases from V and 8 bases from J, leaving 13 bases between. Germline loops: CDR1 MDHEN, CDR2 SYDVKM. CDR3 protein: CASSPRTMEKLFF. In DNA, the CDR3 is TGTGCCAGCAGCCCGAGGACTATGGAAAAACTGTTTTTT.

CDR3 sequence reads: CASSLYQGAAYNSPLHF. CDR3 in DNA: TGTGCCAGCAGCTTATATCAGGGGGCGGCGTATAATTCACCCCTCCACTTT. The rearrangement links TRBV7-9 to TRBJ1-6; 8 bases match TRBD1. From germline, CDR1 is SEHNR and CDR2 FQNEAQ (reference sequence). This CDR3 region has 17 residues. J was trimmed by 4 bases and V by 2 bases; bases with no gene match: 7.

This clone was seen more than once but under ten times. This chain joins TRBV24-1 and TRBJ2-1; 8 bases line up with TRBD1. Germline V CDR1 and CDR2: KGHDR, SFDVKD. CDR3 length: 14 amino acids. The ends lost 1 base at V and 7 bases at J; junction bases unmatched: 2. CDR3 amino acids: CATSDFTGGNEQFF. DNA for the CDR3: TGTGCCACCAGTGATTTTACAGGGGGAAATGAGCAGTTCTTC.

The CDR3 nucleotides read TGTGCCAGCAGCCCGGCCGGGACAGGGGGCGGCGGGACGGCGTACACTGAAGCTTTCTTT. It specifies CASSPAGTGGGGTAYTEAFF. The genes are TRBV14 and TRBJ1-1, with 12 nucleotides matching TRBD1. This CDR3 spans 20 amino acids. Trimming cost V 4 bases and J 3 bases; bases outside gene matches: 18. The germline gives CDR1 SGHDN, CDR2 FVKESK.

This clone was picked up a small number of times. The CDR3 DNA sequence: TGTGCCAGCAGGGGGACAGGGCCCTCCCAAGAGACCCAGTACTTC. This encodes CASRGTGPSQETQYF. This rearrangement joins TRBV6-6 to TRBJ2-5, with 9 bases identical to TRBD1. The germline CDR1 and CDR2 sequences are MNHNY and SVGAGI (reference sequence). The length of the CDR3 is 15 residues. The ends lost 6 bases at V and 1 base at J; junction bases unmatched: 6.

The chain couples TRBV2 to TRBJ1-4; 7 bases map to TRBD1. The length of the CDR3 is 15 residues. V dropped 6 bases and J dropped 8; count of bases not matched to a gene: 12. Germline V lookup: CDR1 SNHLY, CDR2 FYNNEI. The CDR3 loop reads CASRPQGERGEKLFF. The DNA for the CDR3 is TGTGCCAGCAGGCCCCAGGGGGAAAGAGGCGAAAAACTGTTTTTT.

The chain has TRBV19 and TRBJ1-1; D might be TRBD1 (6 bases). Germline V CDR1 and CDR2: LNHDA, SQIVND (reference sequence). The V and J ends lost 1 base and 5 bases respectively, with 11 bases between them. CDR3 length equals 14 residues. The chain's CDR3 is CASSIVGGRTEAFF. CDR3 nucleotides: TGTGCCAGTAGTATAGTGGGGGGGCGTACTGAAGCTTTCTTT.

This clone turned up a few times. This chain uses TRBV6-5 with TRBJ1-1; D remains unclear. Between the trimmed V and J ends, which lost 8 bases and 1 base, there was a span of 17 bases. CDR1 and CDR2 (germline): MNHEY, SVGAGI. The CDR3 extends over 15 amino acids. CDR3 sequence (DNA): TGTGCCAGCGCCCGTTGGTCAGTCGAGAACACTGAAGCTTTCTTT. Its translation is CASARWSVENTEAFF.

This chain connects TRBV6-2 or TRBV6-3 to TRBJ1-2; D possibly corresponds to TRBD1 (6 bases). Germline V gene sequence: CDR1 MNHEY, CDR2 SVGEGT. The CDR3 consists of 15 residues. The V end was cut by 4 bases, the J end by 6 bases, with 18 bases between. The DNA for the CDR3 is TGTGCCAGCAGTTTCCCCGGACAGAGGGGCCATGGCTACACCTTC. This codes for CASSFPGQRGHGYTF.

V is TRBV5-4 and J is TRBJ2-7; D is uncertain. The CDR3 runs 14 residues. Trimming left V 2 bases short and J 0 bases short, with 9 bases between. Germline loops: CDR1 SGHNT, CDR2 YYREEE (reference sequence). The CDR3 sequence is CASSFRGGSYEQYF. CDR3 nucleotides: TGTGCCAGCAGCTTTCGCGGCGGCTCCTACGAGCAGTACTTC.

This sequence joins TRBV28 and TRBJ2-5, with 9 bases fitting TRBD1. V trimming: 4 bases; J trimming: 4 bases; junction bases outside the gene matches: 10. From germline, CDR1 is MDHEN and CDR2 SYDVKM. The CDR3 loop spans 16 amino acids. The CDR3 region is CASSSIVGQGRETQYF. DNA for the CDR3: TGTGCCAGCAGTTCGATTGTGGGACAGGGCCGAGAGACCCAGTACTTC.

The chain has TRBV27 and TRBJ2-2, with TRBD1 identical over 9 bases. After removal of 6 bases from V and 4 bases from J, the junction contained 9 bases not matched to a gene. Germline lookup yields CDR1 MNHEY and CDR2 SMNVEV (reference sequence). The CDR3 consists of 16 residues. CDR3: CASRVNRGLATGELFF. CDR3 bases: TGTGCCAGCAGAGTCAACAGGGGGCTGGCCACCGGGGAGCTGTTTTTT.